Listed here is a single T cell receptor (beta chain). Per the germline V gene, CDR1 is LNHDA and CDR2 is SQIVND (reference sequence). The CDR3 length is 14 residues. The V and J ends lost 3 bases and 7 bases respectively, with 13 bases between them. The record originates from a study of blood T cell repertoires in COVID-19. Libraries were prepared by immunoSEQ multiplex PCR; TCRdb keeps only in-frame clonotypes and omits some of them. The sample has around 300,000 clones; about 88% are singletons. Sample: PBMCs or T cells enriched from blood (not recorded which). This TCR came from a woman aged 45-65 years who had recovered from COVID-19. This sequence joins TRBV19 and TRBJ1-5; maybe TRBD1 (6 bases). CDR3: CASSMITGFQPQHF. For the CDR3, the DNA is TGTGCCAGTAGTATGATAACAGGGTTCCAGCCCCAGCATTTT.